Below, 2 T cell receptor beta chains from the same sample are listed, as sequenced in a study of T cell responses to AZD1222 COVID-19 vaccine. Clones were read by immunoSEQ multiplex PCR, and TCRdb kept only the in-frame ones, dropping some. The sample yields under 170,000 clones, approximately 90% seen once. The sample here was peripheral blood, taken 28 days after the second AZD1222 dose. These receptors were taken from an adult who received the AZD1222 COVID-19 vaccine.

The chain has TRBV18 and TRBJ2-7, with 7 bases that match TRBD1. Per germline, CDR1 KGHSH and CDR2 LQKENI. This CDR3 spans 12 amino acids. V shed 4 bases, J shed 4 bases, and the junction held 1 base outside the gene matches. The CDR3 DNA reads TGTGCCAGCTCACAGGGACAGTACGAGCAGTACTTC. It translates to CASSQGQYEQYF.

This clone was seen once. This sequence joins TRBV18 and TRBJ2-1, with TRBD2 matching over 13 bases. Germline V gene data show CDR1 as KGHSH and CDR2 as LQKENI. The junction had 14 bases not matched to a gene; V was cut back by 3 bases and J by 6 bases. The CDR3 has 19 amino acids. The CDR3 DNA follows: TGTGCCAGCTCACCCCGGGGACTAGCGGGAAAGGCCTCCCTCAATGAGCAGTTCTTC. This translates into CASSPRGLAGKASLNEQFF. Using reference TRBV18 and TRBJ2-1 for the parts outside the CDR3, the full variable domain is NAGVMQNPRHLVRRRGQEARLRCSPMKGHSHVYWYRQLPEEGLKFMVYLQKENIIDESGMPKERFSAEFPKEGPSILRIQQVVRGDSAAYFCASSPRGLAGKASLNEQFFGPGTRLTVL.